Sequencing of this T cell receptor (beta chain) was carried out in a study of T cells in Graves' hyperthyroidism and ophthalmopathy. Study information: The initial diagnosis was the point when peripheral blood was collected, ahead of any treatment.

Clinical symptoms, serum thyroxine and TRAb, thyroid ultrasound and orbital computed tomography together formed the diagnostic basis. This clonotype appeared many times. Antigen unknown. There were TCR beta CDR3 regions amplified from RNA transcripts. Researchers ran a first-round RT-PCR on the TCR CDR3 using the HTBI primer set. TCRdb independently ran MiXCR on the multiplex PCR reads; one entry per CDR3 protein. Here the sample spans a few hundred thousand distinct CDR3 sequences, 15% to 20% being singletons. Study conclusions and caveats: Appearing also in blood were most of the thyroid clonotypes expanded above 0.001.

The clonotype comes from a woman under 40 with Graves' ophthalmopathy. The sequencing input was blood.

CDR3 sequence reads: CSVGQGIYEQYF. CDR3 DNA sequence: TGCAGCGTCGGACAGGGGATCTACGAGCAGTACTTC. The V gene is TRBV29-1, the J gene TRBJ2-7; 9 positions match TRBD1. The J segment lost 3 bases and the V segment lost 6 bases, leaving 3 bases of the junction unmatched. The CDR3 runs 12 residues. Per the germline V gene, CDR1 is SQVTM and CDR2 is ANQGSEA.